The source of this T cell receptor beta chain is a study of T cell changes during pregnancy in multiple sclerosis (dated by TCRdb to about 2019). Concerning the study at large: The study looked at changes in the T cell repertoire across pregnancy in women with multiple sclerosis.

The germline V gene sets CDR1 to SNHLY and CDR2 to FYNNEI. The junction shows trimming of 1 base on V and 0 bases on J, plus 6 bases between the germline ends. The CDR3 has 15 amino acids, counting the end cysteine and phenylalanine. Of the read, only the CDR3 DNA is kept; its 45 bases are in frame from base 1. A word on this clone: Its antigen is not yet known. No much larger clonotype is one base removed from it; base qualities were not supplied.

Libraries came from the immunoSEQ multiplex PCR assay. As stored in TCRdb, this immuneACCESS dataset retains in-frame rearrangements with V and J assigned. A fraction of the clones does not appear; measured against another copy, unresolved V genes explain less than half of the discrepancy, and the remainder lacks a known reason. For this sample the table gives some 49,000 clones, of which roughly 92% were detected only once. Jointly, the top ten make up roughly 0.34% of the sample. This specimen was CD4+ T cells from peripheral blood mononuclear cells, taken in the second trimester of pregnancy. This chain is built from TRBV2 and TRBJ2-2; the D gene is perhaps TRBD1, on 5 matching bases. The source of this sequence is a female donor in good health, enrolled as a control in a pregnancy study. The bases read TGTGCCAGCAGTGAAGGGACAACGAACACCGGGGAGCTGTTTTTT. It encodes CASSEGTTNTGELFF. With the rest looked up from the reference TRBV2 and TRBJ2-2 genes rather than sequenced, the full variable domain is EPEVTQTPSHQVTQMGQEVILRCVPISNHLYFYWYRQILGQKVEFLVSFYNNEISEKSEIFDDQFSVERPDGSNFTLKIRSTKLEDSAMYFCASSEGTTNTGELFFGEGSRLTVL.